Included here is one T cell receptor (beta chain) sequence, with context. It has no known antigen specificity. No base quality values were provided; no much bigger clone lies one nucleotide off. TCRbeta CDR3 regions were amplified from genomic DNA using the immunoSEQ Assay, a bias-controlled multiplex PCR. As for the original processing: The number of nucleated cells in each sample was estimated by amplification of reference gene primers within the assay. To quantify the absolute abundance of each unique TCRbeta CDR3 rearrangement, sequence reads were collapsed and filtered. For each sample, productive Simpson clonality was calculated as the square root of Simpson's diversity index across productive rearrangements. TCRdb's version of the immuneACCESS table is confined to in-frame rearrangements and falls short of the full clone set. An unresolved V gene accounts for under half of the shortfall where checked; the remainder is of unknown origin. V and J calls and clone size are copied from that table; D and trimming were computed from the DNA. Counted in this sample were roughly 300,000 clones; over 75% of them appeared once. The ten largest clones represent 1.1% of the sample.

Enrolling through a virtual design, the prospective study's participants ranged in age from roughly 18 to 89 years and lived across approximately 25 United States geographic areas. To assign participants to cohorts, the prospective study relied on clinical history that participants themselves reported in a screening survey and a study questionnaire. Recovered participants in ImmuneRACE Cohort 3 were defined as having two consecutive negative NP/OP PCR tests, clearance from a healthcare professional, or resolution of symptoms. Each participant in the prospective study had whole blood, serum and a nasopharyngeal or oropharyngeal swab collected by mobile phlebotomists. Over a roughly two-month period, participants in the prospective study had the option of providing additional blood draws and questionnaires. Before DNA extraction, prospective study blood samples were shipped either frozen or at room temperature.

This sample was included in a study of blood T cell repertoires in COVID-19 (dated by TCRdb to the early 2020s). For the study in its entirety: Samples covering the acute and convalescent phases of COVID-19 were provided by collaborators in the United States, Italy and Spain. The material from the prospective study consisted of cDNA or gDNA derived from T cells, B-cell-depleted T cells, or PBMCs. Deeply sampled blood TCRbeta repertoires from subjects exposed to, actively infected with, or recovered from COVID-19 were included in the dataset. A freely available public database, intended as a resource for researchers studying the immune response to SARS-CoV-2, is where the repertoires were released. The samples were drawn from the first 160 participants of the ongoing ImmuneRACE study and from 950 to 1,500 subjects provided by 6 global collaborators. Nearly every sample came with metadata listing a de-identified subject ID, COVID-19 status, age in years and sex. Where available, HLA class I and class II types were obtained from metadata supplied by the sample provider rather than from assay-based typing. Here is what the overall study found, with its caveats: Clinical and demographic metadata were provided uncurated, with the amount varying by source and participant.

Inclusive of the bounding cysteine and phenylalanine, the CDR3 is 14 residues long. Only CDR3 DNA remains: 42 bases, in frame from the first base. Per the germline V gene, SQVTM is the CDR1 and ANQGSEA is the CDR2. The junction shows trimming of 2 bases on V and 6 bases on J, plus 17 bases between the germline ends. The source of this sequence is a woman aged 30 to 39 who had recovered from COVID-19. The sample taken for sequencing was PBMCs or T cells enriched from blood (not recorded which). The rearranged segments are TRBV29-1 and TRBJ2-7; TRBD2 is possibly the D segment (6 matching bases). The CDR3 corresponds to CSVETGSRIGEQYF. The DNA sequence is as follows: TGCAGCGTTGAAACCGGGAGCAGGATCGGCGAGCAGTACTTC.